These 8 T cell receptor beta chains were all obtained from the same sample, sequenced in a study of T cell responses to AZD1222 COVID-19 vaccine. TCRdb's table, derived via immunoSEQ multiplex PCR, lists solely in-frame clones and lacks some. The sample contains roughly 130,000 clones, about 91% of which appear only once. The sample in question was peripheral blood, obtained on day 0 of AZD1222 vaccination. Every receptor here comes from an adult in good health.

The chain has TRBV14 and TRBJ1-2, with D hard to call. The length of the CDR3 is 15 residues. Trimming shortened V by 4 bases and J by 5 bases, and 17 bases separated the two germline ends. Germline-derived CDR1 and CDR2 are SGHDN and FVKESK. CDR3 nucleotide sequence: TGTGCCAGCAGCCCGGGAGGGAGTACTTTTTATGGCTACACCTTC. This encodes CASSPGGSTFYGYTF.

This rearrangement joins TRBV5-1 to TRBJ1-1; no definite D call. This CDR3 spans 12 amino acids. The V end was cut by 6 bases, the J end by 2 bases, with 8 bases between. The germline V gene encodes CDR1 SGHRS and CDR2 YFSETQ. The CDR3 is CASKDPNTEAFF. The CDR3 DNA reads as TGCGCCAGCAAAGACCCTAACACTGAAGCTTTCTTT.

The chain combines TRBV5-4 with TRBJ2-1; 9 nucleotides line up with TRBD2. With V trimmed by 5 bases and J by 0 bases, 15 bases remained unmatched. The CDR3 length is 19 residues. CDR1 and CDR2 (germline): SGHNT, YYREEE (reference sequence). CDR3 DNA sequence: TGTGCCAGCAGATTCAAGCGGGGGGTCCTCCCAAGCTCCTACAATGAGCAGTTCTTC. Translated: CASRFKRGVLPSSYNEQFF. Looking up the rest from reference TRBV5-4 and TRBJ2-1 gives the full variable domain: ETGVTQSPTHLIKTRGQQVTLRCSSQSGHNTVSWYQQALGQGPQFIFQYYREEENGRGNFPPRFSGLQFPNYSSELNVNALELDDSALYLCASRFKRGVLPSSYNEQFFGPGTRLTVL.

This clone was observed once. The DNA for the CDR3 is TGTGCCAGCACCGCGTGGGGGGCCCATGGCTACACCTTC. This translates into CASTAWGAHGYTF. V usage is TRBV6-5 and J usage is TRBJ1-2; D is perhaps TRBD1 (6 bases). In germline, CDR1 is MNHEY, CDR2 SVGAGI. The CDR3 is 13 residues long. Trimming left V 7 bases short and J 6 bases short, with 15 bases between.

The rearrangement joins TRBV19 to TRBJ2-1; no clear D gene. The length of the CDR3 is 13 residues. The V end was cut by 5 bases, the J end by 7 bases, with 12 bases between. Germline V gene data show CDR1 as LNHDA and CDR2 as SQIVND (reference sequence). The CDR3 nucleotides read TGTGCCAGTAGTCTGGTTCTGAATAATGAGCAGTTCTTC. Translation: CASSLVLNNEQFF.

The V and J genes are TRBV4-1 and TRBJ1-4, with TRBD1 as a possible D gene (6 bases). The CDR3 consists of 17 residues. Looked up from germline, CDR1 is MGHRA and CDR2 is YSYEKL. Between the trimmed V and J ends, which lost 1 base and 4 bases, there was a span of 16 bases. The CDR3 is CASSQVLSGGRNEKLFF. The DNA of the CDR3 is TGCGCCAGCAGCCAAGTTCTCAGCGGGGGGCGTAATGAAAAACTGTTTTTT.

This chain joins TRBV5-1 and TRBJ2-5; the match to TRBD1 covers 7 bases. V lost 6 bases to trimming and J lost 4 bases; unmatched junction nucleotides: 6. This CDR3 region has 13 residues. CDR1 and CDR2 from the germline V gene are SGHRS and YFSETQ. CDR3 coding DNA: TGCGCCAGCAAACAGGGGTCAGCAGAGACCCAGTACTTC. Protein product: CASKQGSAETQYF.

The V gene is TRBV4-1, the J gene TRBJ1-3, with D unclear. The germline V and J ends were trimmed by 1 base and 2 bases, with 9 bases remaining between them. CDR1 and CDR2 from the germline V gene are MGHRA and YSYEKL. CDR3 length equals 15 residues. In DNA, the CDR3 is TGCGCCAGCAGCCAAGGACATTCAACTGGAAACACCATATATTTT. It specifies CASSQGHSTGNTIYF.